This T cell receptor beta chain was observed in a study of cytomegalovirus exposure and HLA in healthy donors. Across the study: In terms of ancestry, the Caucasian-associated cluster contained roughly 80% of the approximately 400 genotyped donors.

The study ran its PCR with 60 Vbeta and 13 Jbeta primers. TCRdb keeps only in-frame clones here, not all; method: immunoSEQ multiplex PCR. In the table there are 100,000 to 150,000 clones, about two thirds of which are singletons. Donors in the study were healthy people who gave bone marrow. CDR1 SGHTA and CDR2 FQGNSA come from the germline V gene. The CDR3 is 14 residues long. The ends were cut back, 5 bases at V and 4 bases at J, with 14 bases in the middle. Sample: PBMCs. This chain joins TRBV7-2 and TRBJ1-2, with D unresolved. This TCR was sampled from a man in his 60s in good health and CMV-seropositive. The CDR3 coding sequence is TGTGCCAGCAGCAATCCCGGGAGACCCTATGGCTACACCTTC. Encoded protein: CASSNPGRPYGYTF.